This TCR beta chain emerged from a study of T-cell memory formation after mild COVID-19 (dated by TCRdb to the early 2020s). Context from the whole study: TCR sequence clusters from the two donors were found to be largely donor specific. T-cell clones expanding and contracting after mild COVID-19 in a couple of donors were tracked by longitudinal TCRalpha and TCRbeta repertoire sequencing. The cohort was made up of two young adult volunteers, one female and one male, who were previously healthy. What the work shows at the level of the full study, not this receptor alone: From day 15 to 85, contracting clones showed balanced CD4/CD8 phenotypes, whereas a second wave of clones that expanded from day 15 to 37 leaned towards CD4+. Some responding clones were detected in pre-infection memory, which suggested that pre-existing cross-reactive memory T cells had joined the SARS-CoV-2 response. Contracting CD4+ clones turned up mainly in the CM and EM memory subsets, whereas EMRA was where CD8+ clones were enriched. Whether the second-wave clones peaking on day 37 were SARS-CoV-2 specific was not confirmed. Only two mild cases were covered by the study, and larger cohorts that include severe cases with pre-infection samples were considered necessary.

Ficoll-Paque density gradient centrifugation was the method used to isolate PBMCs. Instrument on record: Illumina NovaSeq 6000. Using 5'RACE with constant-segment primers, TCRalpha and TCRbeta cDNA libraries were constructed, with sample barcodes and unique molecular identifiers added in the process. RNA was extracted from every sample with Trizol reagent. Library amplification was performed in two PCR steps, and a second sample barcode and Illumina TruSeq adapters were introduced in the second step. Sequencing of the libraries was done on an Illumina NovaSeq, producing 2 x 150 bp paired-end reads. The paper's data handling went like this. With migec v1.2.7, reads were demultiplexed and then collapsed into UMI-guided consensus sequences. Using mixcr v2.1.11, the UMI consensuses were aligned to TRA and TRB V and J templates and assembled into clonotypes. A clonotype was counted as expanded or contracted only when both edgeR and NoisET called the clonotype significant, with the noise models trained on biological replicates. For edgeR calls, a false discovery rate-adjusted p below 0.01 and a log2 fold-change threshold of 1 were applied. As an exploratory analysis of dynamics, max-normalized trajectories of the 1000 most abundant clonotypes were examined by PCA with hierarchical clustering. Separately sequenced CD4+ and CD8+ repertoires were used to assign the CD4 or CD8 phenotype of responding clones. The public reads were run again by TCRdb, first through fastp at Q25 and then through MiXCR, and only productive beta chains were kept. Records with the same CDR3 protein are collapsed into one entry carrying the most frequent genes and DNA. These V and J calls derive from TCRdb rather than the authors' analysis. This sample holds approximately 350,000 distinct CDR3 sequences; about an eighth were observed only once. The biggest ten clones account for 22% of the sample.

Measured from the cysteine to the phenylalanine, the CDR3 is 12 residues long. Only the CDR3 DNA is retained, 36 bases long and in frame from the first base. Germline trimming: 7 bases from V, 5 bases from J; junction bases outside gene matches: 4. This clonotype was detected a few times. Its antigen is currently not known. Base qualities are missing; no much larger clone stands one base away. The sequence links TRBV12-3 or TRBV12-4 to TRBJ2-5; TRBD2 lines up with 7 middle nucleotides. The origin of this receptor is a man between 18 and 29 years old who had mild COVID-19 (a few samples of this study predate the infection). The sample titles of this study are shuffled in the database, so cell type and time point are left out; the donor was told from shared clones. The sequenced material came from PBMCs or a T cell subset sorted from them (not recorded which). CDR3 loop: CASNRGGETQYF. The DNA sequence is TGTGCCAGCAACCGCGGGGGTGAGACCCAGTACTTC.